This T cell receptor beta chain was identified during a study of beta chain features in type 1 diabetes. Investigators reverse transcribed all isolated RNA, so they sequenced expressed TCRB transcripts. Sequencing used immunoSEQ multiplex PCR; TCRdb keeps in-frame clones, though not all of them. The sample records about 240,000 clones, 27% being singletons. The CDR3 is made up of 13 amino acids. The germline V and J ends were trimmed by 4 bases and 2 bases, with 8 bases remaining between them. Germline V gene lookup returns CDR1 KGHSH and CDR2 LQKENI. A single heparinised blood sample, averaging approximately 0.12 L, was obtained per donor.

The receptor was isolated from a man aged 30 to 39 in good health. The genes are TRBV18 and TRBJ2-5, with a weak D call TRBD1 (6 bases). Material: central memory CD4+ T cells from blood. CDR3 protein: CASSLGQQETQYF. The CDR3 DNA follows: TGTGCCAGCTCACTTGGACAGCAAGAGACCCAGTACTTC.